The next 20 T cell receptor beta chains were all read from a single sample in a study of molecular identifiers for immune sequencing clone quantification. One entry per CDR3 protein, called by TCRdb with MiXCR from the PCR reads. The data show just under 650,000 distinct CDR3 sequences, just under 20% seen once. What was sequenced was naive CD8+ T cells from blood, with Jurkat cell RNA spiked in. Noted subset: FACS-sorted CD8+CD4-CCR7+CD45RA+ naive T cells. The source of these receptors is a human donor in good health. Some libraries in this study had Jurkat cell RNA spiked in.

This clonotype was seen only a few times. The rearrangement uses TRBV27 and TRBJ2-7, with 7 positions matching TRBD1. Germline-derived CDR1 and CDR2 are MNHEY and SMNVEV (reference sequence). V trimming: 8 bases; J trimming: 1 base; junction bases outside the gene matches: 8. The CDR3 length is 14 residues. CDR3 amino acids: CASRETGPSYEQYF. For the CDR3, the DNA is TGTGCCAGCCGAGAGACAGGGCCGTCCTACGAGCAGTACTTC.

At least ten counts were recorded for this clonotype. The J gene is TRBJ2-7, the V gene TRBV20-1, with unresolved D. The CDR3 consists of 13 residues. Germline-derived CDR1 and CDR2 are DFQATT and SNEGSKA (reference sequence). Trimming removed 3 bases from V and 7 bases from J, with 16 bases in between. CDR3 DNA sequence: TGCAGTGCTAGTTCTTGGGGTCTGAGGGAGCAGTACTTC. It is translated as CSASSWGLREQYF.

With respect to this clonotype: This could be a read error, since a much larger clone is one nucleotide away. The V call is TRBV4-1, the J call TRBJ2-6, with D possibly being TRBD1 (5 bases). The germline CDR1 and CDR2 sequences are MGHRA and YSYEKL. This CDR3 spans 17 amino acids. CDR3 in amino acids: CASSQAKDLSGANALTF. CDR3 DNA sequence: TGCGCCAGCAGCCAGGCAAAAGACTTATCTGGGGCCAACGCCCTGACTTTC.

This clonotype has just a few counts. The rearrangement joins TRBV19 to TRBJ2-7, with a tentative D call TRBD1 (6 bases). Germline V gene lookup returns CDR1 LNHDA and CDR2 SQIVND (reference sequence). The CDR3 is 14 amino acids. V was shortened by 5 bases and J by 6 bases, with 17 bases between the two germline ends. The CDR3 DNA reads as TGTGCCAGTAGTGCAACTCCCGGGACAACCGAGCAGTACTTC. This encodes CASSATPGTTEQYF.

V gene TRBV5-6 combines with J gene TRBJ2-7; 8 bases are a match to TRBD1. With V trimmed by 4 bases and J by 4 bases, 7 bases remained unmatched. CDR1 SGHDT and CDR2 YYEEEE come from the germline V gene. The CDR3 contains 14 residues. CDR3 residues: CASSIDRGLYEQYF. The DNA for the CDR3 is TGTGCCAGCAGCATAGACAGGGGTCTTTACGAGCAGTACTTC.

The genes are TRBV19 and TRBJ2-1; D remains unclear. V lost 4 bases, J lost 5 bases, and 12 bases lay in between. From germline, CDR1 is LNHDA and CDR2 SQIVND (reference sequence). CDR3 length: 14 amino acids. The CDR3 region has the DNA TGTGCCAGTAGTAAGGCAGACACACACAATGAGCAGTTCTTC. This encodes CASSKADTHNEQFF.

In its sample, this clonotype was seen a few times. This chain uses TRBV30 with TRBJ2-1; 10 bases match TRBD1. Germline CDR1 is GTSNPN and CDR2 is SVGIG (reference sequence). The V gene end was trimmed by 3 bases and the J gene end by 15 bases; junction bases not matched to a gene: 8. The CDR3 is 12 amino acids. The CDR3 loop is CAWREGTGERFF. The CDR3 region has the DNA TGTGCCTGGAGGGAGGGGACAGGGGAACGGTTCTTC.

There are many counts of this clonotype. The rearrangement links TRBV25-1 to TRBJ2-5, with D possibly TRBD1 on 5 matching bases. V was pared by 3 bases and J by 0 bases, with 8 bases between. This CDR3 is built from 14 residues. Germline values: CDR1 MGHDK, CDR2 SYGVNS. The CDR3 region is CASSDDSYQETQYF. CDR3 nucleotide sequence: TGTGCCAGCAGTGATGACAGCTACCAAGAGACCCAGTACTTC. Supplemented by reference TRBV25-1 and TRBJ2-5, the full variable domain reads EADIYQTPRYLVIGTGKKITLECSQTMGHDKMYWYQQDPGMELHLIHYSYGVNSTEKGDLSSESTVSRIRTEHFPLTLESARPSHTSQYLCASSDDSYQETQYFGPGTRLLVL.

The J gene is TRBJ2-3, the V gene TRBV28; D is possibly TRBD2 (5 bases). Germline V gene data show CDR1 as MDHEN and CDR2 as SYDVKM. CDR3 length equals 16 residues. V dropped 6 bases and J dropped 6 bases, with 22 bases sitting between them. This CDR3 reads CASSPGVVGSRDTQYF. The CDR3 coding sequence is TGTGCCAGCAGCCCCGGGGTGGTAGGGAGTCGGGATACGCAGTATTTT.

In its sample, this clonotype was seen many times. The chain couples TRBV24-1 to TRBJ2-3; TRBD1 matches at 9 bases. Trimming cost V 0 bases and J 6 bases; bases outside gene matches: 12. Germline V gene lookup returns CDR1 KGHDR and CDR2 SFDVKD. The CDR3 covers 18 residues. DNA for the CDR3: TGTGCCACCAGTGATTTGGGGGGACAGGGACCACCACAGGATACGCAGTATTTT. This codes for CATSDLGGQGPPQDTQYF.

This clonotype was counted between two and nine times. V and J are TRBV7-9 and TRBJ2-1, with 12 nucleotides matching TRBD1. J was trimmed by 5 bases and V by 6 bases; bases with no gene match: 11. The CDR3 is 17 amino acids. Germline-derived CDR1 and CDR2 are SEHNR and FQNEAQ (reference sequence). The CDR3, as DNA: TGTGCCAGCAGTTCAAGCCCGGGACAGGGGGCTGACAATGAGCAGTTCTTC. Translated: CASSSSPGQGADNEQFF.

Details on this clonotype: This could be a read error, since a much larger clone is one nucleotide away. The gene calls are TRBV12-5 and TRBJ2-7, with D hard to call. The germline V gene encodes CDR1 LGHNT and CDR2 FRNRAP. Trimming shortened V by 7 bases and J by 2 bases, and 12 bases separated the two germline ends. The CDR3 loop spans 13 amino acids. The CDR3 reads CASAPYLPYEQYF. The CDR3 DNA is TGTGCTAGTGCCCCGTACCTACCCTACGAGCAGTACTTC.

With respect to this clonotype: The junction and the germline gene differ at one end; a read error may be behind it. The chain has TRBV4-1 and TRBJ2-1; tentatively, D is TRBD1 (6 bases). Germline assignment: CDR1 MGHRA and CDR2 YSYEKL. The CDR3 runs to 13 residues. CDR3 nucleotides: TGCGCCAGCAGCCAAGTAAACAGGGATGAGCTGTTCTTC. As protein: CASSQVNRDELFF.

This clonotype showed up many times. This chain connects TRBV12-3 or TRBV12-4 to TRBJ1-1; 10 nucleotides align to TRBD1. The CDR3 has 14 amino acids. Unmatched junction bases numbered 5, after V lost 4 bases and J lost 6 bases. The CDR3: CASSWTGGLSEAFF. CDR3 DNA: TGTGCCAGCAGTTGGACAGGGGGGTTATCTGAAGCTTTCTTT.

V gene TRBV6-2 or TRBV6-3 combines with J gene TRBJ1-2; D is unclear. CDR1 and CDR2 (germline): MNHEY, SVGEGT. Trimming took 2 bases from V and 9 from J, leaving 13 bases between them. CDR3 length: 13 residues. The CDR3 loop reads CASSYGQIYSYTF. The CDR3 region has the DNA TGTGCCAGCAGTTACGGGCAGATATATAGCTACACCTTC.

V usage is TRBV12-3 or TRBV12-4 and J usage is TRBJ2-5, with a tentative D call TRBD2 (6 bases). V was pared by 5 bases and J by 2 bases, with 15 bases between. This CDR3 region has 15 residues. CDR3: CASSGSSEGQETQYF. The CDR3 DNA sequence: TGTGCCAGCAGTGGATCTAGCGAGGGGCAAGAGACCCAGTACTTC.

This clonotype has only a few counts. The chain carries TRBV6-2 or TRBV6-3 and TRBJ2-1; 8 positions match TRBD2. The V and J ends lost 4 bases and 7 bases, in that order; junction bases with no gene match: 6. The CDR3 consists of 14 residues. Germline V CDR1 and CDR2: MNHEY, SVGEGT. Here the CDR3 reads CASSSIAGWNEQFF. DNA for the CDR3: TGTGCCAGCAGTTCGATAGCGGGGTGGAATGAGCAGTTCTTC.

At least ten counts were recorded for this clonotype. The chain has TRBV13 and TRBJ2-5; TRBD2 aligns across 12 bases. Looked up from germline, CDR1 is PRHDT and CDR2 is FYEKMQ (reference sequence). The junction had 4 bases not matched to a gene; V was cut back by 5 bases and J by 0 bases. This CDR3 contains 16 residues. CDR3 DNA: TGTGCCAGCAGCCTACGACTAGCGGGGGACCAAGAGACCCAGTACTTC. Translated, it gives CASSLRLAGDQETQYF. The full variable domain, rest sourced from reference TRBV13 and TRBJ2-5, is AAGVIQSPRHLIKEKRETATLKCYPIPRHDTVYWYQQGPGQDPQFLISFYEKMQSDKGSIPDRFSAQQFSDYHSELNMSSLELGDSALYFCASSLRLAGDQETQYFGPGTRLLVL.

This clonotype was recorded many times. The V and J genes are TRBV9 and TRBJ1-5; D is ambiguous. V was clipped by 7 bases and J by 5 bases, with 13 bases between them. The CDR3 covers 13 residues. In germline, CDR1 is SGDLS, CDR2 YYNGEE. The CDR3 spells CASYITIHQPQHF. As DNA, the CDR3 is TGTGCCAGCTATATCACAATACATCAGCCCCAGCATTTT.

This clonotype has a count of ten or more. This chain uses TRBV7-9 with TRBJ2-5; the D is unclear. Germline assignment: CDR1 SEHNR and CDR2 FQNEAQ (reference sequence). The CDR3 sequence is 12 residues long. Trimming shortened V by 4 bases and J by 5 bases, and 8 bases separated the two germline ends. CDR3 sequence: CASSSPSETQYF. CDR3 DNA: TGTGCCAGCAGCTCCCCAAGTGAGACCCAGTACTTC.